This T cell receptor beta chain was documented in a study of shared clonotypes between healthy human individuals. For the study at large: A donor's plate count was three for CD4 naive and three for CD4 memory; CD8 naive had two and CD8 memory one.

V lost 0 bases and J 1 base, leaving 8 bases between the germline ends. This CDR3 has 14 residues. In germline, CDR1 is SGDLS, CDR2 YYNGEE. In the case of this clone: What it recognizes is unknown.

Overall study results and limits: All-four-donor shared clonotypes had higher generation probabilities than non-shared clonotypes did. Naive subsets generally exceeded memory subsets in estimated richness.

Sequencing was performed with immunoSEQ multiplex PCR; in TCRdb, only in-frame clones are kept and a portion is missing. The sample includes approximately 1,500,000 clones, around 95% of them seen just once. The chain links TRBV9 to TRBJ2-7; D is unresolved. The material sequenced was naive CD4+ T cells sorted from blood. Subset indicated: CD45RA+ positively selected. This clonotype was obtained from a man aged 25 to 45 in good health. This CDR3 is CASSVEPFSYEQYF. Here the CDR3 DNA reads TGTGCCAGCAGCGTAGAGCCTTTTTCCTACGAGCAGTACTTC.